The T cell receptor beta chain described here comes from a study of T-cell reconstitution after alpha-beta-depleted transplantation in children. CDR1 and CDR2 from the germline V gene are MGHRA and YSYEKL. The CDR3 runs to 18 residues. V was clipped by 0 bases and J by 3 bases, with 19 bases between them. A TCRbeta library incorporating unique molecular identifiers was prepared. TCRdb re-analysed the PCR reads in MiXCR, keeping a single row per CDR3 protein. The sample has just over 950,000 distinct CDR3 sequences; around 30% are singletons. Here the sequenced sample was PBMCs, mostly from graft donor cells, taken 360 days after TCRalphabeta/CD19-depleted stem cell transplant. The rearrangement links TRBV4-1 to TRBJ2-3, with unresolved D. The clonotype originates from a boy younger than two who had a stem cell transplant for SCID, so the T cells may come from the graft donor. CDR3 in DNA: TGCGCCAGCAGCCAAGATGAGGAAGCGAAGGAAGGTACAGATACGCAGTATTTT. Amino acids: CASSQDEEAKEGTDTQYF.